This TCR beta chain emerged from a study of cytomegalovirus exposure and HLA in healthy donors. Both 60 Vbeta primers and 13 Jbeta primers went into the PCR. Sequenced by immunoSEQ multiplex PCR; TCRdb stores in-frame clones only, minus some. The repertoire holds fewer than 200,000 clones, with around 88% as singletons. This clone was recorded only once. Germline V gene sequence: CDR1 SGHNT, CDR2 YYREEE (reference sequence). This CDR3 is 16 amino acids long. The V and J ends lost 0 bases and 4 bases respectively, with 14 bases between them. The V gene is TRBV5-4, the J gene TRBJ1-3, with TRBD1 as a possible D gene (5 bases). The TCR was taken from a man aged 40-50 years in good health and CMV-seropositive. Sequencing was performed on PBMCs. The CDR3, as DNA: TGTGCCAGCAGCTTGGAAGGGGCTGGGTCCGGAAACACCATATATTTT. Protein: CASSLEGAGSGNTIYF.